The rows below give T cell receptor beta chains drawn from one sample of a study of T cells in Graves' hyperthyroidism and ophthalmopathy. TCRdb recomputed calls from the multiplex PCR reads with MiXCR, one row per CDR3 protein. The sample has about 96,000 distinct CDR3 sequences, roughly half seen once; the top ten hold 25% to 30%. The sample consisted of blood. These receptors were collected from a woman in her 40s with Graves' hyperthyroidism. Both conserved end residues are part of each CDR3. Each record gives: clone size, D gene, J gene, V gene, CDR3 protein, CDR3 DNA. The D gene is left open where the match is weak. Clone sizes are given selectively: once, few, many, or a class where the clone is expanded.

. TRBD1 TRBJ1-1 TRBV7-9 CASSYSGTGFTEAFF TGTGCCAGCAGTTACTCCGGGACAGGGTTCACTGAAGCTTTCTTT
many . TRBJ1-5 TRBV20-1 CSASTLFRSNQPQHF TGCAGTGCTAGTACACTCTTTAGGAGCAATCAGCCCCAGCATTTT
many TRBD2 TRBJ2-7 TRBV5-1 CASSSRLAERYEQYF TGCGCCAGCAGCTCTCGACTAGCAGAGAGATACGAGCAGTACTTC
. TRBD1 TRBJ1-4 TRBV12-3/TRBV12-4 CASSVGQGALEKLFF TGTGCCAGCAGCGTAGGACAGGGGGCACTAGAAAAACTGTTTTTT
. TRBD1 TRBJ2-7 TRBV2 CASTQDSPGQPYEQYF TGTGCCAGCACGCAGGACAGTCCGGGACAGCCCTACGAGCAGTACTTC
. TRBD1 TRBJ1-5 TRBV7-2 CASSLRTGDTLNQPQHF TGTGCCAGCAGCTTAAGGACAGGGGACACTCTCAATCAGCCCCAGCATTTT
. TRBD2 TRBJ2-1 TRBV20-1 CSARGPPSGGYNEQFF TGCAGTGCAAGAGGTCCCCCTAGCGGGGGCTACAATGAGCAGTTCTTC
. . TRBJ1-2 TRBV11-2 CASSLDRLNYGYTF TGTGCCAGCAGCTTAGATCGGCTGAACTATGGCTACACCTTC
. . TRBJ1-2 TRBV7-9 CAWSHATVTNYGYTF TGTGCCTGGAGTCACGCCACGGTCACGAACTATGGCTACACCTTC
. . TRBJ1-2 TRBV25-1 CAQEDSAYGYTF TGTGCTCAAGAGGACAGCGCGTATGGCTACACCTTC
. . TRBJ1-1 TRBV12-3/TRBV12-4 CASSLWQGRTNTEAFF TGTGCCAGCAGCTTATGGCAGGGGAGGACGAACACTGAAGCTTTCTTT
. . TRBJ2-2 TRBV7-2 CASSLVGELFF TGTGCCAGCAGCTTAGTTGGGGAGCTGTTTTTT
many . TRBJ1-1 TRBV28 CASSYWNTEAFF TGTGCCAGCAGTTACTGGAACACTGAAGCTTTCTTT
many . TRBJ2-3 TRBV29-1 CSASSTPRNTYTDTQYF TGCAGCGCAAGTTCCACTCCCAGGAACACGTACACAGATACGCAGTATTTT
. . TRBJ1-3 TRBV7-3 CASSDAGGAGNTIYF TGTGCCAGCAGCGACGCGGGGGGGGCTGGAAACACCATATATTTT
. TRBD1 TRBJ1-2 TRBV29-1 CSAGDRHYYGYTF TGCAGCGCTGGGGACAGACACTACTATGGCTACACCTTC
many TRBD1 TRBJ2-7 TRBV5-1 CASSYDRGNEQYF TGCGCCAGCAGCTACGACAGGGGGAACGAGCAGTACTTC
many . TRBJ1-2 TRBV7-9 CASSLAGEGGYTF TGTGCCAGCAGCTTAGCCGGTGAGGGTGGCTACACCTTC
. . TRBJ2-6 TRBV6-1 CASSRLAGANVLTF TGTGCCAGCAGCAGACTAGCTGGGGCCAACGTCCTGACTTTC
. TRBD1 TRBJ1-1 TRBV12-3/TRBV12-4 CASSPQGENTEAFF TGTGCCAGCAGTCCCCAGGGGGAAAACACTGAAGCTTTCTTT
. . TRBJ2-2 TRBV2 CASSPRSLAGELFF TGCGCCAGCAGCCCTCGAAGTCTAGCCGGGGAGCTGTTTTTT
many . TRBJ2-2 TRBV11-2 CASSTKGPGELFF TGTGCCAGCAGCACGAAGGGCCCCGGGGAGCTGTTTTTT
. . TRBJ1-4 TRBV20-1 CSAPDRFNEKLFF TGCAGTGCTCCTGACAGGTTTAATGAAAAACTGTTTTTT
many . TRBJ1-5 TRBV5-5 CASSFWIRVGQPQHF TGTGCCAGCAGCTTTTGGATCAGGGTGGGTCAGCCCCAGCATTTT
. TRBD2 TRBJ2-1 TRBV5-1 CASSVGTSFPFF TGCGCCAGCAGCGTAGGGACTAGCTTTCCGTTCTTC
many . TRBJ2-5 TRBV29-1 CSVVTQETQYF TGCAGCGTTGTCACCCAAGAGACCCAGTACTTC
few . TRBJ1-2 TRBV4-1 CASSQAGLNLYGYTF TGCGCCAGCAGCCAAGCCGGACTGAACCTCTATGGCTACACCTTC
few TRBD1 TRBJ1-2 TRBV25-1 CASYDTGAYGYTF TGTGCCAGCTACGACACAGGGGCCTATGGCTACACCTTC
few . TRBJ1-1 TRBV9 CASSPQEGLNTEAFF TGTGCCAGCTCACCACAGGAGGGATTGAACACTGAAGCTTTCTTT
. TRBD1 TRBJ2-7 TRBV20-1 CSASVGGREQYF TGCAGTGCTAGTGTAGGGGGCCGCGAGCAGTACTTC
. . TRBJ2-7 TRBV20-1 CSATKLGDSAQYF TGCAGTGCTACAAAACTGGGGGATTCGGCGCAGTACTTC
once TRBD1 TRBJ1-2 TRBV4-2 CASSQDRRDRASLGYGYTF TGTGCCAGCAGCCAAGATCGTCGGGACAGGGCCTCTCTGGGCTATGGCTACACCTTC
once . TRBJ2-7 TRBV11-1 CASSAAPGYSYEQYF TGTGCCAGCAGTGCCGCCCCCGGCTACTCCTACGAGCAGTACTTC
. . TRBJ2-5 TRBV19 CASSFLAGETQYF TGTGCCAGTAGTTTCCTAGCCGGGGAGACCCAGTACTTC
. . TRBJ2-6 TRBV10-3 CAMMTGANVLTF TGTGCCATGATGACTGGGGCCAACGTCCTGACTTTC
. TRBD2 TRBJ2-3 TRBV11-2 CASSNPSGSFTDTQYF TGTGCCAGCAGTAATCCTAGCGGGAGTTTCACAGATACGCAGTATTTT
many TRBD2 TRBJ2-7 TRBV20-1 CSAKGTSDFEQYF TGCAGTGCTAAGGGGACTAGCGACTTCGAGCAGTACTTC
. . TRBJ1-5 TRBV12-3/TRBV12-4 CASSLAGGNTEGNQPQHF TGTGCCAGCAGTTTAGCGGGGGGAAACACTGAAGGCAATCAGCCCCAGCATTTT
many . TRBJ2-3 TRBV20-1 CSARAHTFGADTQYF TGCAGTGCTAGAGCGCACACCTTTGGGGCAGATACGCAGTATTTT
. . TRBJ2-2 TRBV2 CASSGGRELFF TGTGCCAGCAGTGGTGGCAGGGAGCTGTTTTTT
. . TRBJ1-1 TRBV2 CASRGTSGNTEAFF TGTGCCAGCAGAGGGACCTCTGGAAACACTGAAGCTTTCTTT
. TRBD1 TRBJ1-4 TRBV7-2 CASSATGLYKLFF TGTGCCAGCAGCGCGACAGGGTTGTATAAACTGTTTTTT
. TRBD1 TRBJ1-2 TRBV20-1 CSALSKGRGSIGYGYTF TGCAGTGCCCTAAGCAAGGGCAGGGGGAGTATCGGCTATGGCTACACCTTC
many . TRBJ1-2 TRBV10-3 CAISGGLYGYTF TGTGCCATCAGTGGGGGCCTCTATGGCTACACCTTC
once . TRBJ2-5 TRBV9 CASSLRRGQETQYF TGTGCCAGCAGTTTACGGCGGGGACAAGAGACCCAGTACTTC
many TRBD1 TRBJ1-5 TRBV7-8 CASSLEGQGNQPQHF TGTGCCAGCAGCTTAGAGGGACAGGGCAATCAGCCCCAGCATTTT
. TRBD1 TRBJ2-7 TRBV20-1 CSARVASRGNEQYF TGCAGTGCTAGAGTGGCTAGCAGGGGGAACGAGCAGTACTTC
once TRBD1 TRBJ1-5 TRBV7-8 CASSPRDRFVDQPQHF TGCGCCAGCAGCCCCCGGGACAGGTTTGTGGATCAGCCCCAGCATTTT
many . TRBJ1-2 TRBV20-1 CSARHRANYGYTF TGCAGTGCTAGGCACAGGGCAAACTATGGCTACACCTTC
. . TRBJ1-2 TRBV7-9 CASSYGRGASYFPYGYTF TGTGCCAGCAGTTACGGACGGGGGGCTTCGTATTTTCCTTATGGCTACACCTTC
. . TRBJ1-4 TRBV2 CAISEGEKLFF TGTGCCATCAGTGAGGGGGAAAAACTGTTTTTT
many TRBD1 TRBJ2-5 TRBV27 CASRPDRGWETQYF TGTGCCAGCAGGCCGGACAGGGGATGGGAGACCCAGTACTTC
. TRBD1 TRBJ1-4 TRBV2 CASSAQDREEKLFF TGTGCCAGCAGTGCCCAGGACAGGGAGGAAAAACTGTTTTTT
many TRBD1 TRBJ1-1 TRBV19 CASSIDRAGQGAEAFF TGTGCCAGTAGTATAGATCGGGCGGGACAGGGGGCTGAAGCTTTCTTT
. . TRBJ1-2 TRBV6-5 CARSHSGSNYGYTF TGTGCCCGCAGTCACTCAGGCAGTAACTATGGCTACACCTTC